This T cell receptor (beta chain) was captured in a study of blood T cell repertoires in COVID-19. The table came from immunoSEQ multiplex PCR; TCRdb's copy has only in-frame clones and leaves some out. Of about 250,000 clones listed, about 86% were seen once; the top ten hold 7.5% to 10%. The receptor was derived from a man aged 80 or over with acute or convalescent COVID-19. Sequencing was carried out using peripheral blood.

DNA of the CDR3: TGTGCCAGTACCCCAACGGGGGGGCGGAACACTGAAGCTTTCTTT. Encoded protein: CASTPTGGRNTEAFF. V and J are TRBV19 and TRBJ1-1; possibly TRBD1 for D (6 bases). With 7 bases removed from V and 1 base from J, the gap between germline ends came to 16 bases. The CDR3 has 15 amino acids. Germline V gene lookup returns CDR1 LNHDA and CDR2 SQIVND (reference sequence).